The 20 T cell receptor beta chains listed next were all sequenced from one sample in a study of beta chain features in type 1 diabetes (dated by TCRdb to 2016 to 2019). Library creation used the immunoSEQ multiplex PCR assay. The entire isolated RNA was reverse transcribed using the High Capacity cDNA Reverse Transcription Kit, and thus expressed TCRB transcripts were sequenced. TCRdb limited this immuneACCESS table to in-frame rearrangements with V and J called. A share of clones is missing; checked studies link under half to unresolved V genes, and the rest is unexplained. The sample table lists about 900,000 clones, 17% of them with a count of one. 0.023% of the sample is in the top ten clones. The specimen sequenced was naive CD4+ T cells from blood. The cell subset or site label, as the study defines it: true naive CD4+ T cells. The receptors shown here come from a woman between 18 and 29 years old in good health.

This clone was picked up a small number of times. The chain recombines TRBV27 with TRBJ2-7, with D possibly matching TRBD2 (6 bases). V was trimmed by 3 bases and J by 3 bases, leaving 9 bases between them. CDR3 length equals 13 residues. CDR1 is MNHEY and CDR2 is SMNVEV in the germline V gene (reference sequence). CDR3 in DNA: TGTGCCAGCAGTTTGAGGCGGGACTACGAGCAGTACTTC. This translates into CASSLRRDYEQYF.

Details on this clone: Other nucleotide sequences from this sample produce the same CDR3. V gene TRBV7-2 combines with J gene TRBJ2-1; D is unresolved. V gave up 5 bases and J gave up 10 bases, with 9 bases separating them. The CDR3 is 11 residues long. In germline, CDR1 is SGHTA, CDR2 FQGNSA. The CDR3: CASSLINEQFF. The CDR3 DNA sequence: TGTGCCAGCAGCCTAATAAACGAGCAGTTCTTC.

V gene TRBV5-1 combines with J gene TRBJ1-1; TRBD1 might be the D (5 bases). In germline, CDR1 is SGHRS, CDR2 YFSETQ. V was shortened by 1 base and J by 1 base, with 14 bases between the two germline ends. The CDR3 has 16 amino acids. The CDR3 DNA reads TGCGCCAGCAGCTTGCTGGGGACGGGAACGAACACTGAAGCTTTCTTT. It yields the protein CASSLLGTGTNTEAFF.

The CDR3 sequence is CASSQAGVPDTQYF. DNA for the CDR3: TGTGCCAGCAGCCAAGCGGGAGTGCCAGATACGCAGTATTTT. The genes are TRBV7-2 and TRBJ2-3; 8 bases are shared with TRBD2. Germline-derived CDR1 and CDR2 are SGHTA and FQGNSA. V was pared by 5 bases and J by 4 bases, with 5 bases of the junction left unmatched. The CDR3 is 14 residues long. Full variable domain (missing parts from reference TRBV7-2 and TRBJ2-3): GAGVSQSPSNKVTEKGKDVELRCDPISGHTALYWYRQSLGQGLEFLIYFQGNSAPDKSGLPSDRFSAERTGGSVSTLTIQRTQQEDSAVYLCASSQAGVPDTQYFGPGTRLTVL.

This clone has a handful of counts. The gene calls are TRBV27 and TRBJ1-2; D gene ambiguous. Germline V gene data show CDR1 as MNHEY and CDR2 as SMNVEV (reference sequence). The CDR3 has 13 amino acids. Between the trimmed V and J ends, which lost 6 bases and 3 bases, there was a span of 11 bases. The CDR3 protein is CASRGSLDYGYTF. The CDR3 DNA is TGTGCCAGCAGAGGGTCTTTAGACTATGGCTACACCTTC.

This clone occurred a few times. The chain links TRBV28 to TRBJ2-1; TRBD2 agrees at 13 bases. This CDR3 is 17 amino acids long. The trim removed 6 bases at V and 4 bases at J, leaving 9 bases unmatched. In germline, CDR1 is MDHEN, CDR2 SYDVKM. The CDR3 nucleotides read TGTGCCAGCAGCCCCGGACTAGCGGGAGCTGGGTACAATGAGCAGTTCTTC. Translated, it gives CASSPGLAGAGYNEQFF.

The chain employs TRBV9 and TRBJ2-1; possibly TRBD1 or TRBD2 for D (5 bases each). Germline lookup yields CDR1 SGDLS and CDR2 YYNGEE. The CDR3 has 16 residues. Deletions cut 2 bases from V and 4 bases from J, with 16 bases between. Here the CDR3 DNA reads TGTGCCAGCAGCGTGCAGACCGGGACGCCGTACAATGAGCAGTTCTTC. Amino acid sequence: CASSVQTGTPYNEQFF.

This clone has a single count. This sample includes further DNA sequences coding for the same CDR3. The chain joins TRBV18 to TRBJ2-5, with 7 bases identical to TRBD1. The CDR3 sequence is 13 residues long. Germline V gene lookup returns CDR1 KGHSH and CDR2 LQKENI. V was clipped by 6 bases and J by 2 bases; unmatched bases: 3. The CDR3 DNA sequence: TGTGCCAGCTCTCGGGACAGACAAGAGACCCAGTACTTC. Its protein product is CASSRDRQETQYF.

Only a few counts were recorded for this clone. J is TRBJ2-1 and V is TRBV7-2; 9 bases are shared with TRBD2. This CDR3 region has 15 residues. V was pared by 5 bases and J by 1 base, with 3 bases of the junction left unmatched. The germline V gene encodes CDR1 SGHTA and CDR2 FQGNSA. The CDR3 DNA reads TGTGCCAGCAGCAATAGCGGGGGTTCCTACAATGAGCAGTTCTTC. Protein: CASSNSGGSYNEQFF.

The J gene is TRBJ1-2, the V gene TRBV5-1; D is undetermined. Germline CDR1 SGHRS, CDR2 YFSETQ. Between the trimmed V and J ends, which lost 2 bases and 6 bases, there was a span of 8 bases. The CDR3 spans 12 residues. In nucleotides, the CDR3 is TGCGCCAGCAGCTTAGGGAATGATGGCTACACCTTC. Translating gives CASSLGNDGYTF. The full variable domain, rest sourced from reference TRBV5-1 and TRBJ1-2, is KAGVTQTPRYLIKTRGQQVTLSCSPISGHRSVSWYQQTPGQGLQFLFEYFSETQRNKGNFPGRFSGRQFSNSRSEMNVSTLELGDSALYLCASSLGNDGYTFGSGTRLTVV.

About this clone: Other DNA sequences from this sample encode an identical CDR3 as well. J is TRBJ2-7 and V is TRBV28; D uncertain. Germline lookup yields CDR1 MDHEN and CDR2 SYDVKM. The CDR3 is made up of 11 amino acids. Trimming cost V 6 bases and J 2 bases, with 5 bases left between them. The CDR3 bases are TGTGCCAGCAGCCGAACCTACGAGCAGTACTTC. Translating it yields CASSRTYEQYF.

The genes are TRBV7-9 and TRBJ1-2; unclear D gene. This CDR3 is built from 13 residues. Germline-derived CDR1 and CDR2 are SEHNR and FQNEAQ (reference sequence). Trimming stripped 2 bases from V and 4 bases from J, with 8 bases between. The CDR3 DNA reads as TGTGCCAGCAGCTTATCCAGCACCTATGGCTACACCTTC. Translated: CASSLSSTYGYTF.

The V gene is TRBV15, the J gene TRBJ1-2; TRBD1 agrees at 10 bases. There are 16 residues in the CDR3. Trimming took 0 bases from V and 3 from J; bases not matched to a gene: 4. Germline V CDR1 and CDR2: LNHNV, YYDKDF (reference sequence). CDR3 nucleotides: TGTGCCACCAGCAGAGAACGGGACAGGGGTCACTATGGCTACACCTTC. Residues: CATSRERDRGHYGYTF.

This chain joins TRBV5-4 and TRBJ1-1, with 9 bases lining up with TRBD1. Per the germline V gene, CDR1 is SGHNT and CDR2 is YYREEE (reference sequence). Trimming cost V 2 bases and J 8 bases; bases outside gene matches: 4. The CDR3 consists of 13 residues. CDR3 protein: CASSLQGAREAFF. CDR3 sequence (DNA): TGTGCCAGCAGCTTACAGGGGGCAAGGGAAGCTTTCTTT. The entire variable domain, with the rest obtained from reference TRBV5-4 and TRBJ1-1, is as follows: ETGVTQSPTHLIKTRGQQVTLRCSSQSGHNTVSWYQQALGQGPQFIFQYYREEENGRGNFPPRFSGLQFPNYSSELNVNALELDDSALYLCASSLQGAREAFFGQGTRLTVV.

This clone was seen a few times. This sequence joins TRBV29-1 and TRBJ1-4; TRBD1 is a possible D gene (5 bases). This CDR3 is 13 amino acids long. Germline V lookup: CDR1 SQVTM, CDR2 ANQGSEA. V lost 7 bases and J 3 bases, leaving 12 bases between the germline ends. The CDR3 DNA reads TGCAGCGGGATCAGGGATGCTAATGAAAAACTGTTTTTT. As protein: CSGIRDANEKLFF.

This chain connects TRBV2 to TRBJ2-1, with unresolved D. V was cut by 4 bases and J by 9 bases, with 7 bases left in between. This CDR3 region has 11 residues. CDR1 and CDR2 (germline): SNHLY, FYNNEI. As DNA, the CDR3 is TGTGCCAGCAGTGTCCGCGGTGAGCAGTTCTTC. It is translated as CASSVRGEQFF.

This clone was detected a few times. This chain links TRBV29-1 with TRBJ2-5; 7 positions match TRBD2. The CDR3 totals 14 residues. V dropped 3 bases and J dropped 5; count of bases not matched to a gene: 9. CDR1 SQVTM and CDR2 ANQGSEA come from the germline V gene. This CDR3 reads CSVDGGSDGETQYF. In nucleotides, the CDR3 is TGCAGCGTTGACGGGGGGAGCGACGGGGAGACCCAGTACTTC.

This clone appeared a single time. At one end the junction does not follow the germline gene, possibly because of a read error. This CDR3 reads CASSQSRVGTGGTGEPFF. The CDR3 DNA reads as TGCGCCAGCAGTCAATCGAGAGTTGGGACAGGGGGCACCGGGGAGCCGTTCTTT. The chain uses TRBV23-1 and TRBJ2-2, with 12 bases identical to TRBD1. TRBV23-1 is an open reading frame, and its role is uncertain. This CDR3 is built from 18 residues.

The DNA for the CDR3 is TGTGCCAGCTCACCAATCAACACCGGGGAGCTGTTTTTT. Residues: CASSPINTGELFF. The chain couples TRBV18 to TRBJ2-2, with D unresolved. Germline-derived CDR1 and CDR2 are KGHSH and LQKENI. V was trimmed by 2 bases and J by 2 bases, leaving 3 bases between them. This CDR3 comprises 13 residues.

This clone occurred a few times. The rearrangement uses TRBV28 and TRBJ2-7; 14 positions agree with TRBD2. Trimming removed 6 bases from V and 7 bases from J; junction bases left unmatched: 8. CDR1 and CDR2 (germline): MDHEN, SYDVKM. This CDR3 spans 15 amino acids. In DNA form, the CDR3 reads TGTGCCAGCAGGACCGGGACTAGCGGGAGCGGGGAGCAGTACTTC. Its translation: CASRTGTSGSGEQYF.